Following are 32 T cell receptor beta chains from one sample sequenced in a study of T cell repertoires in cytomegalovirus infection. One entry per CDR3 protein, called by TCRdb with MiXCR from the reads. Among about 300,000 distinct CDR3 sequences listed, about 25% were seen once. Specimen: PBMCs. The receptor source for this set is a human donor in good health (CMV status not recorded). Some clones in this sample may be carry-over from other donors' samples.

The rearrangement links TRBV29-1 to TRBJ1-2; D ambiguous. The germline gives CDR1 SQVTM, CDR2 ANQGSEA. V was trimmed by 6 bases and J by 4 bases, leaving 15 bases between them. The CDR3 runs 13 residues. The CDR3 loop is CSVTGGRGYGYTF. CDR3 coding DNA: TGCAGCGTCACCGGAGGTCGGGGCTATGGCTACACCTTC.

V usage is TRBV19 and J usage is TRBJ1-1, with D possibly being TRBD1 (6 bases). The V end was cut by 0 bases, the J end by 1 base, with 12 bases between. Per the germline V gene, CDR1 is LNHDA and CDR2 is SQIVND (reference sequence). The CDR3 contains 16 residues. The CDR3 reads CASSIDRGVKNTEAFF. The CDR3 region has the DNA TGTGCCAGTAGTATAGACAGGGGTGTAAAGAACACTGAAGCTTTCTTT.

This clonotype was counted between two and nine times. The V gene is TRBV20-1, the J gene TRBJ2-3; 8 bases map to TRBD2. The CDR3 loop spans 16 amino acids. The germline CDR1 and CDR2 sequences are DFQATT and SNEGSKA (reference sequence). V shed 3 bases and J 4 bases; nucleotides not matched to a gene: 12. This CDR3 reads CSASGAGGVAADTQYF. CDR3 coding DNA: TGCAGTGCTAGCGGGGCCGGGGGGGTCGCTGCAGATACGCAGTATTTT.

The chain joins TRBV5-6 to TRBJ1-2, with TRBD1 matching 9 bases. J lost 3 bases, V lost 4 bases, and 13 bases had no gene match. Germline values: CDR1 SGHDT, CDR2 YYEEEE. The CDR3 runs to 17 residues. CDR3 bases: TGTGCCAGCAGCCCGCGCTTTTTGGGACAGGGAGACTATGGCTACACCTTC. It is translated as CASSPRFLGQGDYGYTF.

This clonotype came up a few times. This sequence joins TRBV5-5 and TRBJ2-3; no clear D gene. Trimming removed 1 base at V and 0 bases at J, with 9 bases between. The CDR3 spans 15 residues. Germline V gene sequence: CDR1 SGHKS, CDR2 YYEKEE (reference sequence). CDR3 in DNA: TGTGCCAGCAGCTTGCCCAGCGCGAGCACAGATACGCAGTATTTT. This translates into CASSLPSASTDTQYF.

The CDR3, as DNA: TGTGCCAGCAGTTCTACAGGGGGACATTCACCCCTCCACTTT. It translates to CASSSTGGHSPLHF. V is TRBV28 and J is TRBJ1-6; 8 bases are shared with TRBD1. The CDR3 sequence is 14 residues long. V trimming: 4 bases; J trimming: 8 bases; junction bases outside the gene matches: 4. Per the germline V gene, CDR1 is MDHEN and CDR2 is SYDVKM.

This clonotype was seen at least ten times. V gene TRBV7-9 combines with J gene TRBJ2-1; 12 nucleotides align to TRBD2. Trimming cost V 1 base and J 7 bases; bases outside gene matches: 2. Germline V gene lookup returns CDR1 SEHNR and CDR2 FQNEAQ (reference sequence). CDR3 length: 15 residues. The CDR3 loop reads CASSLVGLAGNEQFF. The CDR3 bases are TGTGCCAGCAGCTTAGTAGGACTAGCGGGAAATGAGCAGTTCTTC.

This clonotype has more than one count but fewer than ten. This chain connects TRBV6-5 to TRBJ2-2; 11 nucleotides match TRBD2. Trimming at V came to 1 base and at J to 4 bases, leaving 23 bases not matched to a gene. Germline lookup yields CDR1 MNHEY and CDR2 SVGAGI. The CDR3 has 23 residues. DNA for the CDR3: TGTGCCAGCAGTTACTTTCCCGGAAGTGGGGCTAGCGGGAGGACCTATGGCACCGGGGAGCTGTTTTTT. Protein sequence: CASSYFPGSGASGRTYGTGELFF.

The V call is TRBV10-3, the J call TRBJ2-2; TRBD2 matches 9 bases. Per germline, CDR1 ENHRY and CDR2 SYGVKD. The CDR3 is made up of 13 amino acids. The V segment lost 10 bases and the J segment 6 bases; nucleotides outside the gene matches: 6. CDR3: CATGLAGAGELFF. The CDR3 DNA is TGTGCCACGGGACTAGCAGGGGCCGGGGAGCTGTTTTTT.

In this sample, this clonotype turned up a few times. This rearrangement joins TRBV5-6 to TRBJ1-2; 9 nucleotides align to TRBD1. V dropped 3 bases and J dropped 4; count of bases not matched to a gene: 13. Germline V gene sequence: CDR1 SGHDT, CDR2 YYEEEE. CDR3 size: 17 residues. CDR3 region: CASSSAGQGRSVYGYTF. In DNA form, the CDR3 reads TGTGCCAGCAGCTCGGCGGGACAGGGACGTTCCGTCTATGGCTACACCTTC.

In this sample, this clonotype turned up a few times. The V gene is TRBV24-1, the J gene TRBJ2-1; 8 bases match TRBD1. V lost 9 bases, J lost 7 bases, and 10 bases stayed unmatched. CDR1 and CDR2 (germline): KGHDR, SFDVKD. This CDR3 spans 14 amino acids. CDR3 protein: CATGEAGGGNEQFF. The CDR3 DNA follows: TGTGCCACCGGGGAAGCAGGGGGCGGAAATGAGCAGTTCTTC.

CDR3 coding DNA: TGTGCCAGCAGTCGGGAGGGTAGCGCAGATACGCAGTATTTT. Amino acids: CASSREGSADTQYF. The chain is built from TRBV28 and TRBJ2-3, with 8 bases matching TRBD2. The CDR3 contains 14 residues. After removal of 5 bases from V and 4 bases from J, the junction contained 5 bases not matched to a gene. The germline V gene encodes CDR1 MDHEN and CDR2 SYDVKM.

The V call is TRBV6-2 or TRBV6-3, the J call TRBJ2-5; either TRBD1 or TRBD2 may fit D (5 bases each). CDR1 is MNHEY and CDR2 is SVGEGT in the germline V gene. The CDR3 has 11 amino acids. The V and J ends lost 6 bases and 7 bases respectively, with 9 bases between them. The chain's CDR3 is CASRGELTQYF. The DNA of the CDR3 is TGTGCCAGCAGAGGGGAGCTGACCCAGTACTTC.

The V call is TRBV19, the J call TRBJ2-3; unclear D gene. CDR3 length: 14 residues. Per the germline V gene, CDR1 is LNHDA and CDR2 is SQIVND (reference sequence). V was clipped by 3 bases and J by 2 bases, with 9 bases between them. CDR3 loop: CASSMGSFTDTQYF. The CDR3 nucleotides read TGTGCCAGTAGTATGGGCAGTTTCACAGATACGCAGTATTTT.

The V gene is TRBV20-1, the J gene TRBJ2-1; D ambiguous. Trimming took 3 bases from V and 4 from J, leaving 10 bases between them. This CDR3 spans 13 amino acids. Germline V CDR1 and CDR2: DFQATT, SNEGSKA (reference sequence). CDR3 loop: CSARVRSYNEQFF. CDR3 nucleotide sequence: TGCAGTGCTAGGGTTAGGTCTTACAATGAGCAGTTCTTC.

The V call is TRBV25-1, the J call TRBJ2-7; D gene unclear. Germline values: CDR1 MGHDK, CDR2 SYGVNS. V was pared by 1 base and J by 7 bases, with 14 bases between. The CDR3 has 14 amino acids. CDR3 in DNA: TGTGCCAGCAGTGAATCCGGAACACTACTGGAGCAGTACTTC. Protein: CASSESGTLLEQYF.

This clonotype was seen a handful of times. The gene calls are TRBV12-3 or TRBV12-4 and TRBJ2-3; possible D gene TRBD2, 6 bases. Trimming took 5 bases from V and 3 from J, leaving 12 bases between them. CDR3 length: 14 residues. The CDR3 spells CASSLGRATDTQYF. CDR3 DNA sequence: TGTGCCAGCAGTCTCGGGAGAGCGACAGATACGCAGTATTTT.

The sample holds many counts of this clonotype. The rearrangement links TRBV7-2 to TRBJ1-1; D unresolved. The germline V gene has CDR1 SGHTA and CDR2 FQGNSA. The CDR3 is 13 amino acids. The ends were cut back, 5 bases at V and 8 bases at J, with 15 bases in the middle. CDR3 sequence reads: CASSAGRGTEAFF. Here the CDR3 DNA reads TGTGCCAGCAGCGCGGGCCGCGGCACCGAAGCTTTCTTT.

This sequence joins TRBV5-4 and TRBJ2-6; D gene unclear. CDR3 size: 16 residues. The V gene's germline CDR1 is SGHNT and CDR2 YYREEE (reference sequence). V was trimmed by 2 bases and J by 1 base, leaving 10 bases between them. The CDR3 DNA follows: TGTGCCAGCAGCTTTCCCCCTACTTCTGGGGCCAACGTCCTGACTTTC. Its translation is CASSFPPTSGANVLTF.

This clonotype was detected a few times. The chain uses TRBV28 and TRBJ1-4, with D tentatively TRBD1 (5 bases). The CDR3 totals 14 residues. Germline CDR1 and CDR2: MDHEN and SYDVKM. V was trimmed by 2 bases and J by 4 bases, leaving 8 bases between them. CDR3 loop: CASSLGGVNEKLFF. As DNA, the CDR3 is TGTGCCAGCAGTTTAGGGGGAGTTAATGAAAAACTGTTTTTT.

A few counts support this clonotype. In DNA, the CDR3 is TGTGCCAGCATGAAGGGAATAAACACCGGGGAGCTGTTTTTT. Translated, it gives CASMKGINTGELFF. The V gene is TRBV5-4, the J gene TRBJ2-2; D remains ambiguous. This CDR3 spans 14 amino acids. CDR1 and CDR2 from the germline V gene are SGHNT and YYREEE (reference sequence). Trimming removed 6 bases at V and 2 bases at J, with 11 bases between.

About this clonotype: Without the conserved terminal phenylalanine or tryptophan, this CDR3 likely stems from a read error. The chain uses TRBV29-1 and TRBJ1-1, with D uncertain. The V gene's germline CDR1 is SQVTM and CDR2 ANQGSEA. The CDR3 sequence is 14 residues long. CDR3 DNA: TGCAGCGTGGCCCGTTTGGGAATGAACACTGACGCTTTCTTG. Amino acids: CSVARLGMNTDAFL.

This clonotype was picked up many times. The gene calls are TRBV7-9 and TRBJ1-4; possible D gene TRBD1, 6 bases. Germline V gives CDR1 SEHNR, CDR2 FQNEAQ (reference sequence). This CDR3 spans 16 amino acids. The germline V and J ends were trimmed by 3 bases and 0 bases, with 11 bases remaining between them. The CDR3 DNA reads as TGTGCCAGCAGCTTGGGACACGCAACAACTAATGAAAAACTGTTTTTT. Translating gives CASSLGHATTNEKLFF.

CDR3 in amino acids: CASSRSVRTGELFF. CDR3 in DNA: TGTGCCAGCAGTCGCTCAGTGAGGACCGGGGAGCTGTTTTTT. The J gene is TRBJ2-2, the V gene TRBV12-3 or TRBV12-4, with unresolved D. The germline V and J ends were trimmed by 5 bases and 5 bases, with 12 bases remaining between them. This CDR3 is built from 14 residues.

CDR3 sequence: CASSFVEGGDGYTF. CDR3 sequence (DNA): TGTGCCAGCAGTTTCGTGGAAGGGGGCGATGGCTACACCTTC. The chain uses TRBV27 and TRBJ1-2, with 7 bases identical to TRBD1. The CDR3 is made up of 14 amino acids. The germline V gene encodes CDR1 MNHEY and CDR2 SMNVEV (reference sequence). V trimming: 3 bases; J trimming: 6 bases; junction bases outside the gene matches: 7.

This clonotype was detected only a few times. The CDR3 sequence is CASSRQGANYGYTF. The CDR3 DNA is TGTGCCAGCAGTAGACAGGGGGCCAACTATGGCTACACCTTC. The chain couples TRBV2 to TRBJ1-2, with 10 positions matching TRBD1. This CDR3 is 14 amino acids long. From germline, CDR1 is SNHLY and CDR2 FYNNEI. The trim removed 5 bases at V and 2 bases at J, leaving 2 bases unmatched.

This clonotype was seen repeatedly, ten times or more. Here the CDR3 reads CASSHRPLGTNTGELFF. The CDR3 nucleotides are TGCGCCAGCAGCCACAGACCCCTTGGAACGAACACCGGGGAGCTGTTTTTT. The chain carries TRBV4-1 and TRBJ2-2, with D hard to call. Trimming took 3 bases from V and 0 from J, leaving 14 bases between them. This CDR3 region has 17 residues. Germline lookup yields CDR1 MGHRA and CDR2 YSYEKL.

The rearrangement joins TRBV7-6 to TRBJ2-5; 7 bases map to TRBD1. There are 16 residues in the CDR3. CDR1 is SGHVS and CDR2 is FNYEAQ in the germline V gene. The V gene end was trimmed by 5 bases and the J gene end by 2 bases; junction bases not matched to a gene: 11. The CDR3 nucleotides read TGTGCCAGCAGCACTTTCGGGACAGAAAAACAAGAGACCCAGTACTTC. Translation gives CASSTFGTEKQETQYF. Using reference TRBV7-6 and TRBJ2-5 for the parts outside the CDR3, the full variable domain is GAGVSQSPRYKVTKRGQDVALRCDPISGHVSLYWYRQALGQGPEFLTYFNYEAQQDKSGLPNDRFSAERPEGSISTLTIQRTEQRDSAMYRCASSTFGTEKQETQYFGPGTRLLVL.

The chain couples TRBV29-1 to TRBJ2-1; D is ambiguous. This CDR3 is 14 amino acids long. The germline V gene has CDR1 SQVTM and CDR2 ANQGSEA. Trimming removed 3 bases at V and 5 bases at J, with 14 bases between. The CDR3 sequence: CSVDRQTQNNEQFF. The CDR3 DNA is TGCAGCGTTGATAGGCAAACCCAAAACAATGAGCAGTTCTTC.

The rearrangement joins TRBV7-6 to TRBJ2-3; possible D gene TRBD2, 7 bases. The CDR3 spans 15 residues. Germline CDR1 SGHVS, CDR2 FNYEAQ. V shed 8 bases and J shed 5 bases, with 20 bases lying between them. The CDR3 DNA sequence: TGTGCCAGCCGAGGCGAGGGGGGGGGCCAAGATACGCAGTATTTT. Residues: CASRGEGGGQDTQYF.

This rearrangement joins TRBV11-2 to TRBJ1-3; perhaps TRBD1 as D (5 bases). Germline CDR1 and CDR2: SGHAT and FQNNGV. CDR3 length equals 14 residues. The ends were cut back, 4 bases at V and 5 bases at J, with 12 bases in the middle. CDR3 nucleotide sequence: TGTGCCAGCAGCTCCCCGCGGGGGAGAAACACCATATATTTT. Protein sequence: CASSSPRGRNTIYF.

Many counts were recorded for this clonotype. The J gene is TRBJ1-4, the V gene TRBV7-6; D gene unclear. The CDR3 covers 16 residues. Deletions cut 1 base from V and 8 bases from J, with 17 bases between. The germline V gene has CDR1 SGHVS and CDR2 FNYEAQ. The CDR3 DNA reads TGTGCCAGCAGCTTAGATCCCCGGGCGGAAAACGAAAAACTGTTTTTT. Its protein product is CASSLDPRAENEKLFF. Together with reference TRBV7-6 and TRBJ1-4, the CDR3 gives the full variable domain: GAGVSQSPRYKVTKRGQDVALRCDPISGHVSLYWYRQALGQGPEFLTYFNYEAQQDKSGLPNDRFSAERPEGSISTLTIQRTEQRDSAMYRCASSLDPRAENEKLFFGSGTQLSVL.